This entry lists 18 T cell receptor beta chains sequenced from one sample in a study of T-cell reconstitution after alpha-beta-depleted transplantation in children. Researchers prepared the TCRbeta library using unique molecular identifiers, the study reports. TCRdb analysed the PCR reads with MiXCR anew, one entry per CDR3 protein. The sample has about 270,000 distinct CDR3 sequences, about 10% seen once; the top ten hold about a tenth. Material: PBMCs from the stem cell graft donor, obtained from the stem cell graft. All receptors come from a human donor who donated a stem cell graft to a child with SCID.

As to this clonotype: At one end, the junction sequence differs from germline, possibly due to a read error. J is TRBJ1-2 and V is TRBV5-1; 7 bases fit TRBD1. This CDR3 has 15 amino acids. CDR1 and CDR2 (germline): SGHRS, YFSETQ. This chain's CDR3 is CASSPSYRGSEGYTF. The CDR3 coding sequence is TGCGCAAGCAGCCCGTCCTACAGGGGATCAGAAGGCTACACCTTC.

This clonotype was seen repeatedly, ten times or more. The chain links TRBV7-9 to TRBJ1-1; the D is unclear. V lost 1 base and J 0 bases, leaving 0 bases between the germline ends. Germline lookup yields CDR1 SEHNR and CDR2 FQNEAQ (reference sequence). CDR3 length: 12 residues. The CDR3 reads CASSLVNTEAFF. The DNA for the CDR3 is TGTGCCAGCAGCTTAGTGAACACTGAAGCTTTCTTT.

Ten or more counts support this clonotype. This rearrangement joins TRBV9 to TRBJ2-3, with a weak D call TRBD1 (6 bases). CDR1 is SGDLS and CDR2 is YYNGEE in the germline V gene. The V gene lost 0 bases and the J gene lost 2 bases, with 10 bases spanning the gap. This CDR3 contains 15 residues. CDR3 loop: CASSVVGANTDTQYF. CDR3 bases: TGTGCCAGCAGCGTAGTGGGGGCAAACACAGATACGCAGTATTTT.

The chain joins TRBV11-2 to TRBJ2-7, with TRBD2 as a possible D gene (5 bases). Trimming pared 2 bases from V and 0 bases from J, leaving 11 bases between. The CDR3 length is 15 residues. Germline V lookup: CDR1 SGHAT, CDR2 FQNNGV. The CDR3 sequence is CASSLRTQSSYEQYF. DNA of the CDR3: TGTGCCAGCAGCTTACGGACTCAGAGCTCCTACGAGCAGTACTTC.

V is TRBV24-1 and J is TRBJ1-2; D uncertain. V was pared by 1 base and J by 0 bases, with 5 bases between. Per the germline V gene, CDR1 is KGHDR and CDR2 is SFDVKD. The CDR3 consists of 14 residues. In DNA, the CDR3 is TGTGCCACCAGTGATTTCACCACTAACTATGGCTACACCTTC. Its protein is CATSDFTTNYGYTF.

This chain joins TRBV11-2 and TRBJ2-3; 11 positions match TRBD2. Trimming at V came to 4 bases and at J to 1 base, leaving 7 bases not matched to a gene. Germline V gives CDR1 SGHAT, CDR2 FQNNGV. This CDR3 contains 17 residues. CDR3 DNA: TGTGCCAGCAGCTCAGCTAGCGGGGGGTCCCGCACAGATACGCAGTATTTT. This encodes CASSSASGGSRTDTQYF.

This clonotype was counted ten times or more. The rearrangement links TRBV7-9 to TRBJ1-1; unclear D gene. Germline CDR1 reads SEHNR; CDR2 reads FQNEAQ (reference sequence). V dropped 5 bases and J dropped 1 base, with 8 bases sitting between them. This CDR3 contains 13 residues. CDR3 nucleotide sequence: TGTGCCAGCAGCGGACCCTCGAACACTGAAGCTTTCTTT. It translates to CASSGPSNTEAFF.

This clonotype was observed a few times. The chain uses TRBV12-3 or TRBV12-4 and TRBJ1-1, with D perhaps matching TRBD1 (6 bases). The CDR3 has 15 residues. The V end lost 0 bases, the J end lost 1 base, and 9 bases lay between the germline ends. CDR3: CASSLALGQNTEAFF. The CDR3 coding sequence is TGTGCCAGCAGTTTAGCGCTGGGACAGAACACTGAAGCTTTCTTT.

In this sample, this clonotype turned up a few times. V gene TRBV7-8 combines with J gene TRBJ2-1; D perhaps matches TRBD1 (5 bases). CDR1 is SGHVS and CDR2 is FQNEAQ in the germline V gene. The CDR3 has 13 residues. V was cut by 5 bases and J by 7 bases, with 12 bases left in between. In nucleotides, the CDR3 is TGTGCCAGCAGCCCGGTGGGGCTAAATGAGCAGTTCTTC. Encoded protein: CASSPVGLNEQFF.

This clonotype was recorded at least ten times. This chain connects TRBV6-1 to TRBJ1-5; D is perhaps TRBD1 (5 bases). The CDR3 is 13 amino acids. Germline CDR1 and CDR2: MNHNS and SASEGT. V lost 10 bases and J 2 bases, leaving 12 bases between the germline ends. The CDR3 nucleotides read TGTGCCACCCTGGGAGGGGGCAATCAGCCCCAGCATTTT. This translates into CATLGGGNQPQHF.

This clonotype was observed a few times. The chain recombines TRBV11-2 with TRBJ1-6; D unresolved. The CDR3 is 13 residues long. The V end was cut by 5 bases, the J end by 10 bases, with 12 bases between. Per the germline V gene, CDR1 is SGHAT and CDR2 is FQNNGV. CDR3 in DNA: TGTGCCAGCAGCCCACGGGAGTCATCACCCCTCCACTTT. Translation gives CASSPRESSPLHF.

This clonotype was seen a few times. V usage is TRBV24-1 and J usage is TRBJ2-3; 9 nucleotides agree with TRBD1. The germline V gene has CDR1 KGHDR and CDR2 SFDVKD. With 2 bases clipped from V and 4 bases from J, the junction kept 12 bases outside the gene matches. This CDR3 has 18 residues. In DNA form, the CDR3 reads TGTGCCACCAGTGATTCGCCCGCCGGGACAGGGAACTCAGATACGCAGTATTTT. It yields the protein CATSDSPAGTGNSDTQYF.

The rearrangement joins TRBV6-5 to TRBJ1-1; D is possibly TRBD1 (5 bases). V lost 4 bases, J lost 1 base, and 16 bases lay in between. The germline CDR1 and CDR2 sequences are MNHEY and SVGAGI. The CDR3 loop spans 16 amino acids. Here the CDR3 DNA reads TGTGCCAGCAGTTTGTCTCGGTTGGGGGGGAACACTGAAGCTTTCTTT. This sequence encodes CASSLSRLGGNTEAFF.

The genes are TRBV7-9 and TRBJ2-7, with 7 bases that match TRBD1. CDR3 length: 14 amino acids. Trimming removed 1 base from V and 6 bases from J; junction bases left unmatched: 6. Per germline, CDR1 SEHNR and CDR2 FQNEAQ (reference sequence). The CDR3 DNA reads as TGTGCCAGCAGCTTAGAGACAGGGACCCTCGAGCAGTACTTC. Translated: CASSLETGTLEQYF.

The V gene is TRBV7-6, the J gene TRBJ2-3; the match to TRBD2 covers 14 bases. This CDR3 comprises 18 residues. V lost 4 bases to trimming and J lost 5 bases; unmatched junction nucleotides: 11. CDR1 is SGHVS and CDR2 is FNYEAQ in the germline V gene. This chain's CDR3 is CASSSGLAGGLNLDTQYF. CDR3 coding DNA: TGTGCCAGCAGCTCTGGACTAGCGGGGGGACTAAATTTAGATACGCAGTATTTT.

This clonotype was recorded at least ten times. The V call is TRBV3-1, the J call TRBJ2-2; D perhaps matches TRBD1 (5 bases). V was shortened by 1 base and J by 6 bases, with 12 bases between the two germline ends. CDR1 and CDR2 (germline): LGHDT, YNNKEL (reference sequence). The CDR3 length is 15 residues. The CDR3: CASSQGTKGSGELFF. CDR3 bases: TGTGCCAGCAGCCAAGGGACAAAGGGGTCCGGGGAGCTGTTTTTT.

This clonotype was recorded a few times. The rearrangement joins TRBV5-1 to TRBJ2-1, with 7 bases lining up with TRBD2. Germline CDR1 SGHRS, CDR2 YFSETQ. Trimming cost V 4 bases and J 9 bases; bases outside gene matches: 13. This CDR3 comprises 15 residues. The CDR3 protein is CASSTAGVRMGEQFF. The CDR3 DNA follows: TGCGCCAGCAGCACGGCGGGGGTTCGGATGGGTGAGCAGTTCTTC.

This clonotype appeared a single time. This chain links TRBV3-1 with TRBJ1-2; D may be TRBD1 (5 bases). CDR1 LGHDT and CDR2 YNNKEL come from the germline V gene (reference sequence). The CDR3 extends over 15 amino acids. Trimming cost V 0 bases and J 5 bases, with 13 bases left between them. CDR3 residues: CASSQDRGGTYGYTF. DNA for the CDR3: TGTGCCAGCAGCCAAGATCGGGGGGGGACGTATGGCTACACCTTC.